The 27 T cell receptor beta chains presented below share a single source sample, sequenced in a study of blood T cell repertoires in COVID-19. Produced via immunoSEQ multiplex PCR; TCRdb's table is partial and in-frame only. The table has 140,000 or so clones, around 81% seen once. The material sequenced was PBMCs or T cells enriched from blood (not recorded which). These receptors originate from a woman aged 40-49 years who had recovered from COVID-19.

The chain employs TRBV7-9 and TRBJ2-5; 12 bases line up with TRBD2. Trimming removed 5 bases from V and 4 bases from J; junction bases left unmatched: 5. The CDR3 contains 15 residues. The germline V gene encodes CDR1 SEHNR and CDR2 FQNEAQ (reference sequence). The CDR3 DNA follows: TGTGCCAGCAGCAAGGGACTAGCGGGTCGAGAGACCCAGTACTTC. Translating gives CASSKGLAGRETQYF.

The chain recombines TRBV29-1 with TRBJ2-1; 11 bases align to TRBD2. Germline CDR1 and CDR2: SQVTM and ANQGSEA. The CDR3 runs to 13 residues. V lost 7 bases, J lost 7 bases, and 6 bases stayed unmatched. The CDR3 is CSGMLAGGNEQFF. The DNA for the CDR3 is TGCAGCGGGATGTTAGCGGGGGGGAATGAGCAGTTCTTC.

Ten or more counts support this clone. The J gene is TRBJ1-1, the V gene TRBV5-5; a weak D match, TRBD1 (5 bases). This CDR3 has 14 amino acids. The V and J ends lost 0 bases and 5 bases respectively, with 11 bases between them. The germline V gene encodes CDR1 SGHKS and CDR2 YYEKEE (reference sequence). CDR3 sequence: CASSLARATTEAFF. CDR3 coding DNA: TGTGCCAGCAGCTTGGCCAGGGCGACGACTGAAGCTTTCTTT.

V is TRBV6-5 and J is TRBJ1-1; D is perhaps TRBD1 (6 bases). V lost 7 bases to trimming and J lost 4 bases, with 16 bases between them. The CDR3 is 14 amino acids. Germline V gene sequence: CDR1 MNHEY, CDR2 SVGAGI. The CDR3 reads CASIGQSLVTEAFF. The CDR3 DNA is TGTGCCAGCATCGGACAGTCCCTGGTCACTGAAGCTTTCTTT.

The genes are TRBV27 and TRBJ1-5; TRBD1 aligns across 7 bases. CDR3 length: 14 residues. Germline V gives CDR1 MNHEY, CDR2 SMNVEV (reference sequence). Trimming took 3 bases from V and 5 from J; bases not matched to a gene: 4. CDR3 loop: CASSFRGPYQPQHF. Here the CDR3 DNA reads TGTGCCAGCAGTTTTAGGGGGCCCTATCAGCCCCAGCATTTT.

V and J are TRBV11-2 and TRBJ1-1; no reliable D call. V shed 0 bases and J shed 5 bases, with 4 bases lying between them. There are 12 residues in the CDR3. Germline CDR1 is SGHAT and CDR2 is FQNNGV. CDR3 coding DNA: TGTGCCAGCAGCTTAGACAGGACTGAAGCTTTCTTT. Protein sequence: CASSLDRTEAFF.

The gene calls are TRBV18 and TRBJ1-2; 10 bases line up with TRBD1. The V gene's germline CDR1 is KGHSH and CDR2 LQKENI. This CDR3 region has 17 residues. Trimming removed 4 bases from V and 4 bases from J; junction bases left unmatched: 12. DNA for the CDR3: TGTGCCAGCTCACTTTACTCGGGACAGGGGAATCGCTATGGCTACACCTTC. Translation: CASSLYSGQGNRYGYTF.

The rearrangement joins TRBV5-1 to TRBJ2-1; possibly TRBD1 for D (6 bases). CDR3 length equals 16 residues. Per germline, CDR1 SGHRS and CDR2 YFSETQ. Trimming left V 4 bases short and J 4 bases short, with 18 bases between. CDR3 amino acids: CASSLPQGTGYNEQFF. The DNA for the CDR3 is TGCGCCAGCAGCCTCCCACAGGGTACGGGGTACAATGAGCAGTTCTTC.

The CDR3 sequence is CAIKTGAGYTF. DNA for the CDR3: TGTGCCATAAAGACAGGGGCTGGCTACACCTTC. The V and J genes are TRBV28 and TRBJ1-2; 8 bases are a match to TRBD1. Germline CDR1 reads MDHEN; CDR2 reads SYDVKM. The V gene end was trimmed by 10 bases and the J gene end by 7 bases; junction bases not matched to a gene: 5. CDR3 length: 11 residues.

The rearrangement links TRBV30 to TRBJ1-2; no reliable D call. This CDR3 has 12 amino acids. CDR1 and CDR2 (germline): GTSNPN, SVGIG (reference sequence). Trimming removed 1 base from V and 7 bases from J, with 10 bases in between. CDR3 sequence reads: CAWSETDLGYTF. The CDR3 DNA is TGTGCCTGGAGTGAAACTGATCTTGGCTACACCTTC.

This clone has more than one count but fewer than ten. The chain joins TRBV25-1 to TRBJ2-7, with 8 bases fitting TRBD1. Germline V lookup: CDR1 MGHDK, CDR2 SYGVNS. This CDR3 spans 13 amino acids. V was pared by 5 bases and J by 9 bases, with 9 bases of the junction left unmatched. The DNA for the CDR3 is TGTGCCAGCAGTCGGACAGGGACCACTCCGCAGTACTTC. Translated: CASSRTGTTPQYF.

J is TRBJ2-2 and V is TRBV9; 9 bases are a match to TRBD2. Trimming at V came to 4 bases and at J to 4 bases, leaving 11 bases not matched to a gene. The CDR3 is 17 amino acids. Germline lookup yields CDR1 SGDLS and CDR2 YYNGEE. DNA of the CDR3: TGTGCCAGCAGCCCCTTAGCGGGGGCCGGGGGCACCGGGGAGCTGTTTTTT. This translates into CASSPLAGAGGTGELFF.

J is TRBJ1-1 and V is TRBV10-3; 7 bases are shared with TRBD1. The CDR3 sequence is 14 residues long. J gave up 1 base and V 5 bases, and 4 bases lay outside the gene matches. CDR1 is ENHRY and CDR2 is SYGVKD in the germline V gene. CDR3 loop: CAISWDRENTEAFF. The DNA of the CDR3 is TGTGCCATCAGTTGGGACAGAGAGAACACTGAAGCTTTCTTT.

The CDR3, as DNA: TGCGCCAGCAGCCCTACCGGGGGGGAGCGGGAGCAGTTCTTC. This gives the protein CASSPTGGEREQFF. The chain recombines TRBV5-1 with TRBJ2-1, with 8 bases fitting TRBD2. V gave up 4 bases and J gave up 10 bases; unmatched junction bases: 10. This CDR3 is 14 amino acids long. Germline V lookup: CDR1 SGHRS, CDR2 YFSETQ.

The CDR3 region is CASSYREGQPQHF. In DNA form, the CDR3 reads TGTGCCAGCAGTTACAGGGAGGGACAGCCCCAGCATTTT. The chain combines TRBV6-5 with TRBJ1-5, with no clear D. This CDR3 has 13 amino acids. Germline V gives CDR1 MNHEY, CDR2 SVGAGI. Trimming pared 2 bases from V and 7 bases from J, leaving 9 bases between.

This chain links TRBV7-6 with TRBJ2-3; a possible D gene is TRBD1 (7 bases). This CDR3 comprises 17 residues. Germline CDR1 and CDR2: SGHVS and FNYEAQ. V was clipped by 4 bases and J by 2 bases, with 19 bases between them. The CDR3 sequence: CASSSGVGGGVTDTQYF. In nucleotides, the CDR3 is TGTGCCAGCAGCTCCGGCGTAGGGGGCGGGGTCACAGATACGCAGTATTTT.

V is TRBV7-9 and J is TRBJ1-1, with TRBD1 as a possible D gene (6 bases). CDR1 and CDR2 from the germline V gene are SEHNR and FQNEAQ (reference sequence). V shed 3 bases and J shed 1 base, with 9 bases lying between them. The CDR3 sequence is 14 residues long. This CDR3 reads CASSFSGANTEAFF. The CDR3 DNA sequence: TGTGCCAGCAGCTTTTCAGGGGCGAACACTGAAGCTTTCTTT.

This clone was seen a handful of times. CDR3 residues: CASSRQGFGTNEKLFF. CDR3 coding DNA: TGTGCCAGCAGCCGACAGGGCTTTGGAACTAATGAAAAACTGTTTTTT. This rearrangement joins TRBV2 to TRBJ1-4; 7 nucleotides line up with TRBD1. This CDR3 is 16 amino acids long. V shed 6 bases, J shed 1 base, and the junction held 8 bases outside the gene matches. Germline V gene lookup returns CDR1 SNHLY and CDR2 FYNNEI.

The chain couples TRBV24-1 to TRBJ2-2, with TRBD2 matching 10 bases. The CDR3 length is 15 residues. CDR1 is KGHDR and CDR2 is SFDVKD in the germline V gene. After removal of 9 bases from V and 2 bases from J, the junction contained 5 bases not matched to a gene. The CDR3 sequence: CATSTSGINTGELFF. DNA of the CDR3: TGTGCCACCTCCACTAGCGGGATAAACACCGGGGAGCTGTTTTTT.

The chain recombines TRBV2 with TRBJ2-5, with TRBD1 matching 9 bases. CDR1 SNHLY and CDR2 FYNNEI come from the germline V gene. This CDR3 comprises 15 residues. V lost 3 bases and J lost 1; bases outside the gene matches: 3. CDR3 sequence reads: CASSEDRGLQETQYF. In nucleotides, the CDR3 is TGTGCCAGCAGTGAGGACAGGGGTCTCCAAGAGACCCAGTACTTC.

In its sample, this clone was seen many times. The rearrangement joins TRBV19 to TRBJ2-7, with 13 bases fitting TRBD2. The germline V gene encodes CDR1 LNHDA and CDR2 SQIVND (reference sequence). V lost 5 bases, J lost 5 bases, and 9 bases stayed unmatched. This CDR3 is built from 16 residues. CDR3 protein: CASSPGLAGDGDEQYF. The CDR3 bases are TGTGCCAGTAGTCCCGGACTAGCGGGGGACGGTGACGAGCAGTACTTC. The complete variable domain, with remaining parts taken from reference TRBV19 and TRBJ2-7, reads DGGITQSPKYLFRKEGQNVTLSCEQNLNHDAMYWYRQDPGQGLRLIYYSQIVNDFQKGDIAEGYSVSREKKESFPLTVTSAQKNPTAFYLCASSPGLAGDGDEQYFGPGTRLTVT.

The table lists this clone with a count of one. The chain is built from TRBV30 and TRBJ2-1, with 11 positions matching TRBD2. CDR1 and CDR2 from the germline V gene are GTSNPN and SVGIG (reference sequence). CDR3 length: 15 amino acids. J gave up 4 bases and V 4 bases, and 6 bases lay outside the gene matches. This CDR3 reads CAWTPLAGGYNEQFF. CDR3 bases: TGTGCCTGGACCCCCCTAGCGGGGGGATACAATGAGCAGTTCTTC.

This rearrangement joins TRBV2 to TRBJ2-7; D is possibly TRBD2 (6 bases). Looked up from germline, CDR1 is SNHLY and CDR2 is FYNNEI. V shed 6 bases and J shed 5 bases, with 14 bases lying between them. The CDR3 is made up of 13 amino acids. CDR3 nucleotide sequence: TGTGCCAGCAGGGTGACTAGTTCCCACGAGCAGTACTTC. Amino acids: CASRVTSSHEQYF.

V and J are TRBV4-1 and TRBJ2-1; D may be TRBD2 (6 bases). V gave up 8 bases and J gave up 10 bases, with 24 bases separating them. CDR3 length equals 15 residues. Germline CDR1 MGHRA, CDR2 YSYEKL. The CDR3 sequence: CASGPRDSYSYEQFF. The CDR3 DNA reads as TGCGCCAGCGGCCCCCGGGACTCCTACTCATACGAGCAGTTCTTC.

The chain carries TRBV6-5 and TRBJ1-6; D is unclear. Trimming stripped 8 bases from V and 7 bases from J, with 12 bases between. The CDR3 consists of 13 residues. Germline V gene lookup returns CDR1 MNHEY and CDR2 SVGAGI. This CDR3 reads CASALESNSPLHF. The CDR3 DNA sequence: TGTGCCAGCGCTTTAGAATCCAATTCACCCCTCCACTTT.

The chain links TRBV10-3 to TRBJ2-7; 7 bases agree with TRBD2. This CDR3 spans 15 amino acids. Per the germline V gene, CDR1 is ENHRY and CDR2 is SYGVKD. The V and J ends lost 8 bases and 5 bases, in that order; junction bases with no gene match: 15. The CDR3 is CAIAVAGTTTNEQYF. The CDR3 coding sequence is TGTGCCATCGCCGTAGCCGGGACTACTACCAACGAGCAGTACTTC.

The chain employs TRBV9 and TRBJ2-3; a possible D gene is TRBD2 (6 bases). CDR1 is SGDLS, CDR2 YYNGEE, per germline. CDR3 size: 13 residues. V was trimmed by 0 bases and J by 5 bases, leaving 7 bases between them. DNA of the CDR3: TGTGCCAGCAGCGTAGCGGGGGAAGATACGCAGTATTTT. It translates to CASSVAGEDTQYF.